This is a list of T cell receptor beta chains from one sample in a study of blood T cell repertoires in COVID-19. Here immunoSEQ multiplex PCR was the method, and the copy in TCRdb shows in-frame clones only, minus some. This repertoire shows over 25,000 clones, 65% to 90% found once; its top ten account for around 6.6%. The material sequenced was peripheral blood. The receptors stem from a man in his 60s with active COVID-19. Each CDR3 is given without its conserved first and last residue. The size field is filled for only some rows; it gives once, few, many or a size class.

ASSLGSEQY	.	TRBJ2-7	9	TRBV6-5
ASSYGAGGQPQH	.	TRBJ1-5	12	TRBV6-5
ASSKLTATKRRYEQY	.	TRBJ2-7	15	TRBV21-1
ASSLLASGVPYNEQF	.	TRBJ2-1	15	TRBV7-9
ASSRRAGSTDTQY	.	TRBJ2-3	13	TRBV19
ASTGQGLGSPLH	.	TRBJ1-6	12	TRBV6-5
ASVPAPGGRSDTQY	.	TRBJ2-3	14	TRBV5-1
ASSYWGEDTGELF	.	TRBJ2-2	13	TRBV6-6
ASKREGKFSYNEQF	.	TRBJ2-1	14	TRBV2
ASRTSPQGLEQY	.	TRBJ2-7	12	TRBV6-5
ASSPRAGADTQY	once	TRBJ2-3	12	TRBV27
ASSSMGLAGARDTQY	.	TRBJ2-3	15	TRBV7-3
ASSLGQGPYNEQF	.	TRBJ2-1	13	TRBV27
ASSYSRPSGNEQY	once	TRBJ2-7	13	TRBV6-6
ASSSTGGYNEQF	.	TRBJ2-1	12	TRBV5-4
ASRVGGLATDTQY	few	TRBJ2-3	13	TRBV27
ASSLGGSTEAF	.	TRBJ1-1	11	TRBV5-1
ASSYSKWPGGYT	.	TRBJ1-2	12	TRBV6-5
ATSRDTSVGNEQF	.	TRBJ2-1	13	TRBV15
ASSVVGLAANEQF	.	TRBJ2-1	13	TRBV9
ASSQAGGLETQY	.	TRBJ2-5	12	TRBV11-1
SAVDRQSYNEQF	.	TRBJ2-1	12	TRBV29-1
ASSDSGTLKNIQY	few	TRBJ2-4	13	TRBV5-6
ATSGRLGNTIY	.	TRBJ1-3	11	TRBV15
ASSYSPSERAGELF	.	TRBJ2-2	14	TRBV6-2/TRBV6-3
ASSHSGRRGTQY	.	TRBJ2-5	12	TRBV3-1/TRBV3-2
ASSPWEGTDTQY	once	TRBJ2-3	12	TRBV5-1
ASSLTPPGTGELF	few	TRBJ2-2	13	TRBV7-3
ASSLTGSQPQH	.	TRBJ1-5	11	TRBV6-5
ASSNVRGDGYT	.	TRBJ1-2	11	TRBV19
ASSLGGAGPQETQY	.	TRBJ2-5	14	TRBV19